The clone carrying this T cell receptor (beta chain) was observed many times. Germline loops: CDR1 KGHDR, CDR2 SFDVKD. The V and J ends lost 4 bases and 16 bases respectively, with 16 bases between them. The CDR3 totals 12 residues. These data originate in a study of T-cell reconstitution after alpha-beta-depleted transplantation in children. The library targeted TCRbeta and was prepared with unique molecular identifiers. TCRdb redid the calling of the PCR reads with MiXCR, one entry per CDR3 protein. Here the sample spans about 420,000 distinct CDR3 sequences, 15% to 20% being singletons. V is TRBV24-1 and J is TRBJ2-1; tentative D call: TRBD1 (6 bases). The receptor's source is a boy in the first two years of life who had a stem cell transplant for Wiskott-Aldrich syndrome, so the T cells may come from the graft donor. The sample here was PBMCs, mostly from graft donor cells, taken 360 days after TCRalphabeta/CD19-depleted stem cell transplant. The DNA for the CDR3 is TGTGCCACCAGTGAGCCAGGGGCTTCCCTCTTCTTC. Translation gives CATSEPGASLFF.